The source of this TCR beta chain is a study of cytomegalovirus exposure and HLA in healthy donors. The wider study: T cells numbering 150 million to 200 million yielded roughly 120 million unique TCR beta sequences in an earlier analysis.

This PCR relied on a set of 60 Vbeta primers and 13 Jbeta primers. Profiled with immunoSEQ multiplex PCR; TCRdb holds only in-frame clones, not every one. The data contain about 140,000 clones, about 80% of them singletons. Study-wide findings and caveats: In vitro assays verified that a few CMV-associated chains recognized CMV antigens specifically. Later on, a genetic analysis was performed. It linked a missense variant in DCLRE1C with V- and J-gene trimming of TCR beta.

Germline V gene lookup returns CDR1 SGHRS and CDR2 YFSETQ. V was pared by 6 bases and J by 2 bases, with 15 bases between. The CDR3 is made up of 14 amino acids. The count of this clone is one. Its specificity is unknown. The specimen sequenced was PBMCs. The sequence was obtained from a woman aged 40 to 50 in good health and CMV-seronegative. The chain has TRBV5-1 and TRBJ2-7; tentatively, D is TRBD1 (6 bases). CDR3 nucleotides: TGCGCCAGCACCGCAGGGGAGTGGACCTACGAGCAGTACTTC. It encodes CASTAGEWTYEQYF.